The 8 T cell receptor beta chains in this list originate from one sample, sequenced in a study of blood T cells in healthy people across ages. Primers used in a second PCR of about 6 to 12 cycles were a sample-barcoded 5' primer and a J-beta primer mix. TCRdb analysed the 5' RACE reads with MiXCR anew, one entry per CDR3 protein. This sample has 1.5 million to 2 million distinct CDR3 sequences; approximately 50% occur once, and the top ten carry 2.1%. The sample taken for sequencing was blood. These TCRs come from a woman aged 40 to 50 in good health.

Notes on this clonotype: This may be a read error: a much more frequent sequence differs by one nucleotide. V usage is TRBV29-1 and J usage is TRBJ2-5; D not certain. The CDR3 is 10 amino acids. Germline values: CDR1 SQVTM, CDR2 ANQGSEA. DNA for the CDR3: TGCAGCTATCGGCAAGAGACCCCGTACTTC. Its protein product is CSYRQETPYF.

This clonotype has only one observation. The chain employs TRBV25-1 and TRBJ1-2; 9 nucleotides match TRBD1. CDR3 length equals 17 residues. Trimming at V came to 5 bases and at J to 6 bases, leaving 16 bases not matched to a gene. Germline loops: CDR1 MGHDK, CDR2 SYGVNS. The CDR3 sequence is CASSKGTGRITPNGYTF. The CDR3 DNA follows: TGTGCCAGCAGTAAAGGGACAGGGAGAATAACCCCCAATGGCTACACCTTC.

The J gene is TRBJ2-7, the V gene TRBV18; tentative D call: TRBD1 (6 bases). The J call may be mistaken, given a closer DNA end match to TRBJ2-5. The CDR3 is 16 residues long. The germline CDR1 and CDR2 sequences are KGHSH and LQKENI. In DNA, the CDR3 is TGTGCCAGCTCACCACCGGGACAACCCTGGGGGGAGACCCAGTACTTC. Its translation: CASSPPGQPWGETQYF.

This clonotype was picked up one time. The chain is built from TRBV20-1 and TRBJ1-4; tentatively, D is TRBD1 (5 bases). V gave up 0 bases and J gave up 11 bases, with 10 bases separating them. The CDR3 consists of 12 residues. Germline CDR1 is DFQATT and CDR2 is SNEGSKA (reference sequence). Here the CDR3 reads CSARDLGDKLFF. The CDR3 nucleotides are TGCAGTGCTAGAGATCTGGGGGATAAACTGTTTTTT.

Only a few counts were recorded for this clonotype. V usage is TRBV29-1 and J usage is TRBJ2-6; the D is unclear. From germline, CDR1 is SQVTM and CDR2 ANQGSEA. CDR3 size: 16 residues. V lost 0 bases and J lost 0, with 9 bases in between. Here the CDR3 reads CSVEESTSSGANVLTF. The DNA for the CDR3 is TGCAGCGTTGAAGAGAGTACCAGCTCTGGGGCCAACGTCCTGACTTTC.

The rearrangement joins TRBV12-3 or TRBV12-4 to TRBJ2-5, with D unclear. The CDR3 spans 13 residues. V lost 5 bases to trimming and J lost 3 bases, with 10 bases between them. The CDR3 sequence: CASSNQEKETQYF. CDR3 in DNA: TGTGCCAGCAGTAATCAGGAGAAAGAGACCCAGTACTTC.

J is TRBJ2-5 and V is TRBV5-1; D may be TRBD1 (5 bases). The V gene lost 5 bases and the J gene lost 4 bases, with 12 bases spanning the gap. Germline V gives CDR1 SGHRS, CDR2 YFSETQ. The CDR3 runs to 13 residues. In DNA, the CDR3 is TGCGCCAGCAGGAAGGGGAAGGGAGAGACCCAGTACTTC. Translation: CASRKGKGETQYF.

The V and J genes are TRBV9 and TRBJ2-5, with TRBD2 as a possible D gene (6 bases). This CDR3 comprises 14 residues. Trimming cost V 4 bases and J 0 bases, with 10 bases left between them. Germline CDR1 SGDLS, CDR2 YYNGEE. CDR3 coding DNA: TGTGCCAGCAGCACCCGGACTAACCAAGAGACCCAGTACTTC. Protein sequence: CASSTRTNQETQYF.